This T cell receptor beta chain was recorded in a study of cytomegalovirus exposure and HLA in healthy donors. Of note for this clone: Its antigen remains unknown.

General study points: Analyzed later, association rates of TCRs varied across HLA loci, with DRB1 most and HLA-C fewest. A later analysis linked a missense variant in DCLRE1C to the trimming of TCR beta V and J genes.

The CDR3 is 13 residues long. CDR1 is MGHRA, CDR2 YSYEKL, per germline. Trimming pared 4 bases from V and 8 bases from J, leaving 9 bases between. PCR employed 60 Vbeta and 13 Jbeta primers. TCRdb's copy holds only in-frame clones and misses some; the assay was immunoSEQ multiplex PCR. Among under 250,000 clones listed, around 80% were seen once. Sample: PBMCs. The receptor's source is a boy between 10 and 17 years old in good health and CMV-seronegative. This chain links TRBV4-1 with TRBJ1-6; D remains unclear. CDR3 DNA: TGCGCCAGCAGCCCATCGGGGTATTCACCCCTCCACTTT. Its protein is CASSPSGYSPLHF.